This entry lists 10 T cell receptor beta chains sequenced from one sample in a study of cytomegalovirus exposure and HLA in healthy donors. 13 Jbeta primers and 60 Vbeta primers were used for the PCR. The table came from immunoSEQ multiplex PCR; TCRdb's copy has only in-frame clones and leaves some out. The table has about 100,000 clones, around 80% seen once. What was sequenced was PBMCs. Receptors originate from a woman aged 50 to 65 in good health and CMV-seropositive.

This clone was observed once. The chain links TRBV27 to TRBJ2-2; perhaps TRBD2 as D (6 bases). The CDR3 contains 15 residues. Germline V gene sequence: CDR1 MNHEY, CDR2 SMNVEV (reference sequence). Trimming took 2 bases from V and 6 from J, leaving 13 bases between them. The CDR3 loop is CASSLSRGGAGELFF. Written as DNA, the CDR3 is TGTGCCAGCAGTTTAAGCCGTGGAGGGGCCGGGGAGCTGTTTTTT.

The gene calls are TRBV30 and TRBJ1-1; 7 nucleotides match TRBD1. Germline lookup yields CDR1 GTSNPN and CDR2 SVGIG (reference sequence). The CDR3 covers 18 residues. J was trimmed by 1 base and V by 0 bases; bases with no gene match: 14. For the CDR3, the DNA is TGTGCCTGGAGTGTAGGGATGTTCCAGGGGGTCTCGAACACTGAAGCTTTCTTT. Protein sequence: CAWSVGMFQGVSNTEAFF. Drawing the rest from reference TRBV30 and TRBJ1-1, the complete variable domain is SQTIHQWPATLVQPVGSPLSLECTVEGTSNPNLYWYRQAAGRGLQLLFYSVGIGQISSEVPQNLSASRPQDRQFILSSKKLLLSDSGFYLCAWSVGMFQGVSNTEAFFGQGTRLTVV.

This chain uses TRBV4-1 with TRBJ1-5; TRBD1 aligns across 7 bases. The CDR3 is 16 amino acids. V dropped 3 bases and J dropped 2; count of bases not matched to a gene: 7. CDR1 and CDR2 from the germline V gene are MGHRA and YSYEKL. The CDR3 coding sequence is TGCGCCAGCAGCCAGAGAACAGGGGACGGCAATCAGCCCCAGCATTTT. Translation: CASSQRTGDGNQPQHF.

The chain couples TRBV18 to TRBJ2-7; tentative D call: TRBD2 (5 bases). There are 14 residues in the CDR3. V shed 2 bases and J shed 1 base, with 9 bases lying between them. CDR1 and CDR2 from the germline V gene are KGHSH and LQKENI. The CDR3 sequence is CASSPSRGSYEQYF. The CDR3 DNA reads TGTGCCAGCTCACCATCCCGGGGATCCTACGAGCAGTACTTC.

The chain is built from TRBV30 and TRBJ1-4; 7 nucleotides align to TRBD1. The V gene's germline CDR1 is GTSNPN and CDR2 SVGIG (reference sequence). The junction had 8 bases not matched to a gene; V was cut back by 1 base and J by 0 bases. The length of the CDR3 is 17 residues. In DNA form, the CDR3 reads TGTGCCTGGAGTGGCGGGACAGCCATTTCAACTAATGAAAAACTGTTTTTT. It yields the protein CAWSGGTAISTNEKLFF.

This chain connects TRBV30 to TRBJ1-2; 7 positions agree with TRBD1. The CDR3 totals 12 residues. Trimming removed 3 bases from V and 7 bases from J; junction bases left unmatched: 5. Germline V gene sequence: CDR1 GTSNPN, CDR2 SVGIG (reference sequence). CDR3 nucleotides: TGTGCCTGGAGAGGGCAGGGGGGTGGCTACACCTTC. It yields the protein CAWRGQGGGYTF. The full variable domain, in which reference TRBV30 and TRBJ1-2 provide the parts outside the CDR3, is SQTIHQWPATLVQPVGSPLSLECTVEGTSNPNLYWYRQAAGRGLQLLFYSVGIGQISSEVPQNLSASRPQDRQFILSSKKLLLSDSGFYLCAWRGQGGGYTFGSGTRLTVV.

This clone showed up just a few times. The chain recombines TRBV29-1 with TRBJ1-1; perhaps TRBD1 as D (5 bases). CDR1 and CDR2 from the germline V gene are SQVTM and ANQGSEA. CDR3 size: 15 residues. V lost 4 bases and J 5 bases, leaving 20 bases between the germline ends. The CDR3 region has the DNA TGCAGCGTTGCTACCGGGACGCCCGGGGGGACTGAAGCTTTCTTT. It yields the protein CSVATGTPGGTEAFF.

The chain is built from TRBV6-5 and TRBJ2-3, with a weak D call TRBD2 (6 bases). This CDR3 has 15 residues. V was cut by 6 bases and J by 6 bases, with 19 bases left in between. Germline assignment: CDR1 MNHEY and CDR2 SVGAGI. CDR3 region: CASSPGLGNLDTQYF. In DNA, the CDR3 is TGTGCCAGCAGCCCGGGACTCGGAAATCTGGATACGCAGTATTTT.

This sequence joins TRBV19 and TRBJ1-1; tentative D call: TRBD1 (5 bases). This CDR3 comprises 15 residues. Trimming stripped 5 bases from V and 7 bases from J, with 20 bases between. Germline V gene sequence: CDR1 LNHDA, CDR2 SQIVND (reference sequence). In DNA, the CDR3 is TGTGCCAGTAGTCTCACAGGTGGCCAGTCTGATGAAGCTTTCTTT. It is translated as CASSLTGGQSDEAFF.

V gene TRBV7-9 combines with J gene TRBJ1-2, with D maybe TRBD1 (6 bases). V was cut by 4 bases and J by 2 bases, with 14 bases left in between. The V gene's germline CDR1 is SEHNR and CDR2 FQNEAQ (reference sequence). The CDR3 contains 15 residues. The CDR3 sequence is CASSSSDRPNYGYTF. The CDR3 DNA reads as TGTGCCAGCAGCTCCTCGGACAGACCAAACTATGGCTACACCTTC.